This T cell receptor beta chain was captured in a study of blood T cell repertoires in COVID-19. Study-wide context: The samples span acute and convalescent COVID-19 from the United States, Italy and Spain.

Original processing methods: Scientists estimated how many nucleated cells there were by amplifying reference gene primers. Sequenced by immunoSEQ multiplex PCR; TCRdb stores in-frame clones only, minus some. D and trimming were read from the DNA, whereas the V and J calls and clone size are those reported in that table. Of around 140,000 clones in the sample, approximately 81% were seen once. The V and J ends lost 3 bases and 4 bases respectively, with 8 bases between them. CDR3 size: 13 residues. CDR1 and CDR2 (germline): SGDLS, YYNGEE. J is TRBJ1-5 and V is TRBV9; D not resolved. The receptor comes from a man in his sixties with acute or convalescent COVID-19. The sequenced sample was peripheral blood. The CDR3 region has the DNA TGTGCCAGCAGCGGCGGGGAAAATCAGCCCCAGCATTTT. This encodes CASSGGENQPQHF.